A selection of T cell receptor beta chains follows, all from one sample in a study of blood T cell repertoires in COVID-19. Here immunoSEQ multiplex PCR was the method, and the copy in TCRdb shows in-frame clones only, minus some. The table lists about 250,000 clones, roughly 85% of them singletons, with 5% to 6.5% in the top ten. The sample taken for sequencing was peripheral blood. All receptors derive from a man in his forties or fifties with COVID-19, enrolled during active disease. Both conserved end residues are part of each CDR3. The order of the fields is D gene, V gene, J gene, clone size, CDR3 protein, CDR3 DNA. The D gene is left open where the match is weak. Clone size is given for some rows only: seen once, a few or many times, or a class if the clone is expanded.

D: NA
V: TRBV9
J: TRBJ2-1
size: NA
CDR3: CASSVGVPSSYNEQFF
DNA: TGTGCCAGCAGCGTAGGGGTCCCTAGCTCCTACAATGAGCAGTTCTTC

D: TRBD1
V: TRBV6-6
J: TRBJ1-2
size: once
CDR3: CASSRQGAGIPNYGYTF
DNA: TGTGCCAGCAGTCGACAGGGGGCCGGTATACCTAACTATGGCTACACCTTC

D: NA
V: TRBV2
J: TRBJ1-1
size: once
CDR3: CASSVVGLNTEAFF
DNA: TGTGCCAGCAGTGTGGTTGGGCTGAACACTGAAGCTTTCTTT

D: TRBD2
V: TRBV7-3
J: TRBJ2-5
size: NA
CDR3: CATLQKRLAGGPRETQYF
DNA: TGTGCCACCCTCCAAAAGAGACTAGCGGGGGGGCCACGAGAGACCCAGTACTTC

D: TRBD1
V: TRBV10-1
J: TRBJ2-7
size: NA
CDR3: CASKADRGHEQYF
DNA: TGCGCCAGCAAAGCGGACAGGGGCCACGAGCAGTACTTC

D: TRBD2
V: TRBV5-1
J: TRBJ2-2
size: NA
CDR3: CASSPSGGMNTGELFF
DNA: TGCGCCAGCAGCCCTAGCGGGGGTATGAACACCGGGGAGCTGTTTTTT

D: TRBD2
V: TRBV10-2
J: TRBJ2-7
size: NA
CDR3: CASSGREVSYEQYF
DNA: TGCGCCAGCTCCGGGAGGGAGGTCTCCTACGAGCAGTACTTC

D: TRBD2
V: TRBV5-1
J: TRBJ2-3
size: NA
CDR3: CASSFTAPSGGLGTDTQYF
DNA: TGCGCCAGCAGCTTCACCGCCCCCAGCGGGGGGCTAGGCACAGATACGCAGTATTTT

D: NA
V: TRBV7-2
J: TRBJ1-2
size: NA
CDR3: CASSLVPQANYGYTF
DNA: TGTGCCAGCAGCTTAGTCCCCCAGGCTAACTATGGCTACACCTTC

D: TRBD2
V: TRBV5-4
J: TRBJ2-1
size: NA
CDR3: CASRLSSSGGYNEQFF
DNA: TGTGCCAGCAGGCTCTCCTCCAGCGGGGGATACAATGAGCAGTTCTTC

D: NA
V: TRBV21-1
J: TRBJ1-5
size: NA
CDR3: CASVYLRTGCNQPQHF
DNA: TGTGCCAGCGTCTATCTAAGGACAGGGTGCAATCAGCCCCAGCATTTT

D: TRBD1
V: TRBV15
J: TRBJ1-4
size: NA
CDR3: CATSRGGQINEKLFF
DNA: TGTGCCACCAGCAGGGGGGGACAGATTAATGAAAAACTGTTTTTT

D: TRBD2
V: TRBV23-1
J: TRBJ2-3
size: NA
CDR3: CASSQFRSRLAGAPDTQYF
DNA: TGCGCCAGCAGTCAGTTCCGCTCACGACTAGCGGGGGCCCCAGATACGCAGTATTTT

D: NA
V: TRBV19
J: TRBJ1-1
size: NA
CDR3: CASSIGAAVEAFF
DNA: TGTGCCAGTAGTATCGGAGCCGCAGTTGAAGCTTTCTTT

D: TRBD1
V: TRBV27
J: TRBJ1-2
size: few
CDR3: CASSPGGQNYGYTF
DNA: TGTGCCAGCAGTCCAGGGGGGCAGAACTATGGCTACACCTTC

D: TRBD1
V: TRBV4-2
J: TRBJ1-2
size: NA
CDR3: CASSQELDRVGGYTF
DNA: TGTGCCAGCAGCCAAGAATTGGACAGGGTGGGTGGCTACACCTTC

D: TRBD2
V: TRBV9
J: TRBJ2-1
size: NA
CDR3: CASSVVATSGGKNEQFF
DNA: TGTGCCAGCAGCGTAGTTGCCACTAGCGGGGGTAAGAATGAGCAGTTCTTC

D: TRBD1
V: TRBV5-8
J: TRBJ2-2
size: NA
CDR3: CASRPDRANTGELFF
DNA: TGTGCCAGCAGACCAGACAGGGCGAACACCGGGGAGCTGTTTTTT

D: NA
V: TRBV5-1
J: TRBJ1-3
size: NA
CDR3: CASSLVGRGSGNTIYF
DNA: TGCGCCAGCAGCTTGGTTGGCAGGGGATCTGGAAACACCATATATTTT

D: TRBD2
V: TRBV5-1
J: TRBJ2-2
size: NA
CDR3: CASSHGTSGGARTGELFF
DNA: TGCGCCAGCAGCCATGGGACTAGCGGGGGGGCTCGCACCGGGGAGCTGTTTTTT

D: TRBD1
V: TRBV27
J: TRBJ1-1
size: NA
CDR3: CASGWTGNTEAFF
DNA: TGTGCCAGCGGGTGGACAGGGAACACTGAAGCTTTCTTT

D: NA
V: TRBV30
J: TRBJ2-7
size: NA
CDR3: CAWSLGLSYEQYF
DNA: TGTGCCTGGAGTCTGGGCCTCTCCTACGAGCAGTACTTC

D: TRBD1
V: TRBV5-1
J: TRBJ1-1
size: NA
CDR3: CASSQGDRANTEAFF
DNA: TGCGCCAGCAGCCAAGGGGACAGGGCCAACACTGAAGCTTTCTTT

D: TRBD1
V: TRBV24-1
J: TRBJ1-2
size: few
CDR3: CATSDPGTGSNGYTF
DNA: TGTGCCACCAGTGACCCTGGGACAGGATCGAATGGCTACACCTTC

D: NA
V: TRBV5-5
J: TRBJ2-4
size: NA
CDR3: CASSPMGQQNIQYF
DNA: TGTGCCAGCAGCCCGATGGGGCAGCAAAACATTCAGTACTTC

D: TRBD1
V: TRBV5-1
J: TRBJ1-1
size: NA
CDR3: CASSLGSGTGNTEAFF
DNA: TGCGCCAGCAGCTTGGGCTCCGGGACAGGAAACACTGAAGCTTTCTTT

D: NA
V: TRBV10-3
J: TRBJ1-4
size: NA
CDR3: CAISEGVWEKLFF
DNA: TGTGCCATCAGTGAAGGGGTATGGGAAAAACTGTTTTTT

D: TRBD2
V: TRBV13
J: TRBJ2-1
size: NA
CDR3: CASSPREGGAVDEQFF
DNA: TGTGCCAGCAGCCCCCGGGAGGGGGGCGCGGTAGATGAGCAGTTCTTC

D: NA
V: TRBV5-1
J: TRBJ2-5
size: NA
CDR3: CASSSTRTGLETQYF
DNA: TGCGCCAGCAGCTCCACAAGAACAGGATTGGAGACCCAGTACTTC

D: TRBD1
V: TRBV7-8
J: TRBJ1-2
size: NA
CDR3: CASTKRGTASSNYGYTF
DNA: TGTGCCAGCACCAAAAGAGGGACAGCCTCTTCTAACTATGGCTACACCTTC

D: TRBD1
V: TRBV6-5
J: TRBJ2-7
size: NA
CDR3: CASSRGQASYEQYF
DNA: TGTGCCAGCAGTCGCGGACAGGCCTCTTACGAGCAGTACTTC

D: TRBD1
V: TRBV6-5
J: TRBJ1-2
size: NA
CDR3: CASSYRGGQFNYGYTF
DNA: TGTGCCAGCAGTTACCGGGGGGGACAGTTCAACTATGGCTACACCTTC